This TCR beta chain was found in a study of blood T cell repertoires in COVID-19. Study summary: Italy, Spain and the United States were the sources of the convalescent and acute COVID-19 samples. T cells, B-cell-depleted T cells, or PBMCs provided the cDNA or gDNA that served as material.

Original analysis: Using reference gene primer amplification, nucleated cell counts were estimated. The protocol was immunoSEQ multiplex PCR, while the TCRdb copy is restricted to in-frame clones and leaves out a portion. V and J calls and clone size follow that table, whereas D and trimming were derived from the DNA. The sample contains around 250,000 clones, about nine tenths of which appear only once. Participant-reported clinical history was the basis for cohort assignment. This clone has only one observation. Sequencing was done on a sample of PBMCs or T cells enriched from blood (not recorded which). This receptor was taken from a woman aged 40 to 50 with acute COVID-19.

This CDR3 reads CASSRRQGNQPQHF. The DNA of the CDR3 is TGTGCCAGCAGCCGTCGACAGGGCAATCAGCCCCAGCATTTT. The chain is built from TRBV6-5 and TRBJ1-5; the D gene is possibly TRBD1 (6 bases). Germline CDR1 reads MNHEY; CDR2 reads SVGAGI. V lost 6 bases and J lost 2, with 11 bases in between. This CDR3 has 14 amino acids.